Detailed here is one TCR beta chain. There is no known antigen for this receptor. No clone much larger than this one lies a single base away; base qualities are absent. Sequencing was carried out with an Illumina HiSeq 1500. TCRdb trimmed public reads at Q25 via fastp, called clones via MiXCR and kept in-frame beta chains. Identical CDR3 protein sequences are pooled into one entry, listed with their most common genes and DNA. The sample table holds under 850,000 distinct CDR3 sequences, of which 30% to 40% were seen once. 15% to 20% of the sample is in the top ten clones. CDR1 and CDR2, looked up from the germline V gene, are SQVTM and ANQGSEA. The CDR3 numbers 12 residues from cysteine through phenylalanine. The DNA shown is the 36-base CDR3, in frame from base 1. Trimming removed 2 bases from V and 7 bases from J, leaving 9 bases between the germline ends. This record belongs to a study of T cell repertoires in cytomegalovirus infection (dated by TCRdb to about 2019). For context, the study as a whole: The peptide stimulations were aimed at well-studied HLA-B-restricted epitopes as well as recently identified HLA-C-restricted CMV epitopes, whose presentation resists viral immunomodulation. Donor HLA type was relevant to the analysis, as public TCR beta signatures indicated carriage of CMV infection together with the matching HLA type.

Read against the paper, the sample's treatment or condition label means: in vitro stimulation with specific CMV peptide epitopes to enrich CMV-specific T cells. Study-wide conclusions, independent of this receptor: The ex vivo response was dominated by HLA-C-restricted CMV-specific TCR beta clonotypes, which also provided the single most frequent clonotype in two of eight donors. In both this cohort and an independent roughly 350-donor cohort, the cumulative frequency of public TCR beta family members distinguished carriers of CMV infection plus the relevant HLA type.

The sample consisted of cultured PBMCs, taken from culture after CMV antigen stimulation. This chain joins TRBV29-1 to TRBJ2-1, with the D gene too uncertain to name. The receptor was isolated from a human donor in good health (CMV status not recorded). Some clones in this sample may be carry-over from other donors' samples. The CDR3 region reads CSVEIVRNEQFF. The sequenced DNA: TGCAGCGTTGAAATCGTCAGGAATGAGCAGTTCTTC.